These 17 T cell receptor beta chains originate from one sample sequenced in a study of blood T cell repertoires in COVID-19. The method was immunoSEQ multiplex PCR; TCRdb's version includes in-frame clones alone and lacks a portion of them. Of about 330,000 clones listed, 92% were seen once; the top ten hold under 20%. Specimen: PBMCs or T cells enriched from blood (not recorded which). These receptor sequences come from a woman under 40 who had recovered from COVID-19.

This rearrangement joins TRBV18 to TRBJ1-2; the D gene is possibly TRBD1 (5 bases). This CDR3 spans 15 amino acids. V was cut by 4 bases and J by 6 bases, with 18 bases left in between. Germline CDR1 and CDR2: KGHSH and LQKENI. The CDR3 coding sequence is TGTGCCAGCTCACTTTCCCGGGAGGAGGGGAATGGCTACACCTTC. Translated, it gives CASSLSREEGNGYTF. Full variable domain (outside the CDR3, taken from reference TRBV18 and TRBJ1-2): NAGVMQNPRHLVRRRGQEARLRCSPMKGHSHVYWYRQLPEEGLKFMVYLQKENIIDESGMPKERFSAEFPKEGPSILRIQQVVRGDSAAYFCASSLSREEGNGYTFGSGTRLTVV.

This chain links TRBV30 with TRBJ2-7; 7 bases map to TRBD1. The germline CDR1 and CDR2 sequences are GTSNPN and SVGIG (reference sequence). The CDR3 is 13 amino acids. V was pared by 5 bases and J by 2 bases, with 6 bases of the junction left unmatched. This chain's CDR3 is CAWGLQGTYEQYF. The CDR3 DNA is TGTGCCTGGGGCCTACAGGGGACCTACGAGCAGTACTTC. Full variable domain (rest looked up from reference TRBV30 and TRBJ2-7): SQTIHQWPATLVQPVGSPLSLECTVEGTSNPNLYWYRQAAGRGLQLLFYSVGIGQISSEVPQNLSASRPQDRQFILSSKKLLLSDSGFYLCAWGLQGTYEQYFGPGTRLTVT.

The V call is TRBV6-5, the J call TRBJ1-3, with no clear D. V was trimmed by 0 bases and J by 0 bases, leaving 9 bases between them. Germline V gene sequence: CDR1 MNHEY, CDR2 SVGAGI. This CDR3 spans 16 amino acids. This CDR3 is CASSYSMASSGNTIYF. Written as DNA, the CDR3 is TGTGCCAGCAGTTACTCAATGGCAAGCTCTGGAAACACCATATATTTT.

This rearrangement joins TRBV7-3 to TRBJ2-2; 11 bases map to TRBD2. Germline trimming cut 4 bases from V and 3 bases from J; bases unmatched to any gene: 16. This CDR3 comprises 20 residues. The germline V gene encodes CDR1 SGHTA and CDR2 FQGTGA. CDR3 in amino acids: CASSSPQIVAGGVYTGELFF. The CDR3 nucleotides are TGTGCCAGCAGCTCTCCCCAAATTGTAGCGGGAGGGGTGTACACCGGGGAGCTGTTTTTT.

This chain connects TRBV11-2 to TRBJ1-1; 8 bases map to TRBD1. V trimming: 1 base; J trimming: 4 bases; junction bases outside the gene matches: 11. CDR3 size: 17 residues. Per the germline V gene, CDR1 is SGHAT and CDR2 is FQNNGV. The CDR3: CASSLARQGMESTEAFF. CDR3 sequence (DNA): TGTGCCAGCAGCTTAGCCCGACAGGGGATGGAGAGCACTGAAGCTTTCTTT.

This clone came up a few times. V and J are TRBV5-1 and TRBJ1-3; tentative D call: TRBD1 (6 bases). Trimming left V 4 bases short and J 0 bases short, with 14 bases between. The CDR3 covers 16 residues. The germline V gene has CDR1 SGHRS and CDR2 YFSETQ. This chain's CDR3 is CASSPQGPISGNTIYF. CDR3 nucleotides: TGCGCCAGCAGCCCGCAGGGGCCAATCTCTGGAAACACCATATATTTT.

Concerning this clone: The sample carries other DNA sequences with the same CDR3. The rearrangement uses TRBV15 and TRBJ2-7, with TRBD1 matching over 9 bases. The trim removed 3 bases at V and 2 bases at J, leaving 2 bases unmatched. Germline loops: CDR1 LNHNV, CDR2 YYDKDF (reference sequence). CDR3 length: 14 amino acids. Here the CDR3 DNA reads TGTGCCACCAGCAGGGACAGGGGCCCCTACGAGCAGTACTTC. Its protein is CATSRDRGPYEQYF.

DNA for the CDR3: TGTGCCAGCAGCCAACTTAGGACAGGGTACTCTGGGGCCAACGTCCTGACTTTC. This encodes CASSQLRTGYSGANVLTF. The chain recombines TRBV3-1 (or the pseudogene TRBV3-2) with TRBJ2-6; TRBD1 matches 8 bases. With V trimmed by 2 bases and J by 0 bases, 6 bases remained unmatched. There are 18 residues in the CDR3. Germline loops: CDR1 LGHDT, CDR2 YNNKEL (reference sequence).

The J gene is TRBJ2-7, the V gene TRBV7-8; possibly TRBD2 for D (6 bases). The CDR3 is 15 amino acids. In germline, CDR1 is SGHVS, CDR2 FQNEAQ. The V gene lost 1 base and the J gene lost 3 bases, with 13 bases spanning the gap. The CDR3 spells CASSLVGTSNYEQYF. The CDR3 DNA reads TGTGCCAGCAGCTTAGTAGGCACTAGCAACTACGAGCAGTACTTC.

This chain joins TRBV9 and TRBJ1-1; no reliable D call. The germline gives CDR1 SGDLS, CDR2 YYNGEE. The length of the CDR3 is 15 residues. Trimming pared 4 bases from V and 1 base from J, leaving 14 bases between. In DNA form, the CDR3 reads TGTGCCAGCAGCCCCTCTCCTCTTAGGAACACTGAAGCTTTCTTT. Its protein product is CASSPSPLRNTEAFF.

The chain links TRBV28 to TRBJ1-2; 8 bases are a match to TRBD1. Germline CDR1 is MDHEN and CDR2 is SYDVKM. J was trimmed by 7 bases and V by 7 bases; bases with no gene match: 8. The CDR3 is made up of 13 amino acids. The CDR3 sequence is CASIQGAQGGYTF. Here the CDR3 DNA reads TGTGCCAGCATCCAGGGGGCGCAGGGTGGCTACACCTTC.

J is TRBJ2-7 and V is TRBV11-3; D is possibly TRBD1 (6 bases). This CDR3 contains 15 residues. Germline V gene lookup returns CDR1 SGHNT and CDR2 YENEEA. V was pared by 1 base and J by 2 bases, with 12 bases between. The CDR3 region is CASSLVLQGTYEQYF. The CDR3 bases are TGTGCCAGCAGCTTAGTTCTACAGGGTACCTACGAGCAGTACTTC.

The chain's CDR3 is CASSLAAESYEQYF. CDR3 in DNA: TGTGCCAGCAGCTTAGCGGCAGAATCCTACGAGCAGTACTTC. The genes are TRBV7-9 and TRBJ2-7; D is ambiguous. CDR3 size: 14 residues. Trimming removed 0 bases from V and 1 base from J, with 7 bases in between. Germline V gene lookup returns CDR1 SEHNR and CDR2 FQNEAQ (reference sequence).

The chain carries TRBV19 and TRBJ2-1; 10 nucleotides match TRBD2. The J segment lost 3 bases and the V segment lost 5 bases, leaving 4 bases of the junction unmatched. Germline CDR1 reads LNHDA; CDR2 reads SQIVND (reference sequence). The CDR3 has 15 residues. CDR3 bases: TGTGCCAGTAGTCTGCGGACTAGCGGCTACAATGAGCAGTTCTTC. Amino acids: CASSLRTSGYNEQFF.

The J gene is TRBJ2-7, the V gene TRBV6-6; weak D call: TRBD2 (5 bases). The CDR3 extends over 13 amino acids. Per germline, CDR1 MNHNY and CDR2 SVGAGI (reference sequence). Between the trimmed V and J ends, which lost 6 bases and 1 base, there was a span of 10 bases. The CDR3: CASRDYQSYEQYF. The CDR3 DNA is TGTGCCAGCAGAGACTACCAGTCCTACGAGCAGTACTTC.

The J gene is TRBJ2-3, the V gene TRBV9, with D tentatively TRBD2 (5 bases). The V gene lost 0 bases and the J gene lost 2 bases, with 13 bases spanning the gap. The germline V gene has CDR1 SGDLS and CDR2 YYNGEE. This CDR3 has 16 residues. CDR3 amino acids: CASSVGTTGFTDTQYF. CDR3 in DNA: TGTGCCAGCAGCGTAGGGACGACGGGATTCACAGATACGCAGTATTTT.

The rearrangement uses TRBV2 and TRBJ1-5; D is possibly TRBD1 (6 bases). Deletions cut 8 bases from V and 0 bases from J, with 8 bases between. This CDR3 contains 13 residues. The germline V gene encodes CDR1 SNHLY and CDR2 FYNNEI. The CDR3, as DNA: TGTGCCAGCCACAGGGATAGCAATCAGCCCCAGCATTTT. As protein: CASHRDSNQPQHF.